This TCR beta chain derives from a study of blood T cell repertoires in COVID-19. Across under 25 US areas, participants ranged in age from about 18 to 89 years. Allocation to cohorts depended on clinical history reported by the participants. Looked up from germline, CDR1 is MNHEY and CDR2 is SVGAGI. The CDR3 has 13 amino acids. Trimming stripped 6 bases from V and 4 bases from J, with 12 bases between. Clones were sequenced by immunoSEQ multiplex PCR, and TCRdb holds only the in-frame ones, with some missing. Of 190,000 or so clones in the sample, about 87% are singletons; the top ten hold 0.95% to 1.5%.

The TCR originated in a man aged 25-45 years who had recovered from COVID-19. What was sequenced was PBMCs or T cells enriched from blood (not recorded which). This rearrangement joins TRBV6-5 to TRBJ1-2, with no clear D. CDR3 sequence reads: CASSGNPPYGYTF. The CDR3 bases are TGTGCCAGCAGCGGTAATCCACCCTATGGCTACACCTTC.